What follows is one T cell receptor (beta chain) and its context. The entry originates in a study of radiation and T cells in renal cell carcinoma. About the research overall: Nephrectomy followed 15 Gy stereotactic body radiation by 4 weeks.

The sample's time point: blood 2 weeks post-SBRT. Sample treatment: 15 Gy SBRT to primary tumor, nephrectomy 4 weeks later. Blood was sampled at baseline, 2 weeks and 4 weeks after SBRT. Clear cell pathology was present in this patient's renal cell carcinoma. Looked up from germline, CDR1 is ENHRY and CDR2 is SYGVKD. This CDR3 is built from 14 residues. V was shortened by 4 bases and J by 7 bases, with 17 bases between the two germline ends. This table comes from immunoSEQ multiplex PCR, and its TCRdb copy is limited to in-frame clones, with some not included. The sample includes about 150,000 clones, roughly 89% of them seen just once.

V gene TRBV10-3 combines with J gene TRBJ2-7; maybe TRBD1 (6 bases). The sequenced sample was blood, obtained from a patient whose treatment included radiotherapy and nephrectomy. The clonotype comes from a woman between 45 and 60 years old with renal cell carcinoma. CDR3 sequence (DNA): TGTGCCATCAGTGGACAAGACAGGTCGAAGGAGCAGTACTTC. Translation gives CAISGQDRSKEQYF.